The clone carrying this TCR beta chain was found many times. Its antigen is unknown. These data originate in a study of T cells in Graves' hyperthyroidism and ophthalmopathy. TCR beta CDR3 sequences were amplified from RNA transcripts. HTBI primers were the set used in a first-round RT-PCR of the TCR CDR3. A single record per CDR3 protein comes from TCRdb applying MiXCR to the multiplex PCR reads. Of hundreds of thousands of distinct CDR3 sequences in the sample, roughly 15% are singletons; the top ten hold about 13%. The germline V and J ends were trimmed by 10 bases and 3 bases, with 16 bases remaining between them. The germline gives CDR1 MNHNS, CDR2 SASEGT. CDR3 length equals 13 residues. Overall study results and limits: Researchers found most expanded thyroid clonotypes above 0.001 in blood as well. In the analysis, a 13 V-J model separated ophthalmopathy from stable hyperthyroidism.

The chain couples TRBV6-1 to TRBJ2-7; D gene uncertain. Sequenced input: blood. The source is a man younger than 35 with Graves' ophthalmopathy. In nucleotides, the CDR3 is TGTGCCACCCTTCTCCCCGGGCTCTACGAGCAGTACTTC. Encoded protein: CATLLPGLYEQYF.